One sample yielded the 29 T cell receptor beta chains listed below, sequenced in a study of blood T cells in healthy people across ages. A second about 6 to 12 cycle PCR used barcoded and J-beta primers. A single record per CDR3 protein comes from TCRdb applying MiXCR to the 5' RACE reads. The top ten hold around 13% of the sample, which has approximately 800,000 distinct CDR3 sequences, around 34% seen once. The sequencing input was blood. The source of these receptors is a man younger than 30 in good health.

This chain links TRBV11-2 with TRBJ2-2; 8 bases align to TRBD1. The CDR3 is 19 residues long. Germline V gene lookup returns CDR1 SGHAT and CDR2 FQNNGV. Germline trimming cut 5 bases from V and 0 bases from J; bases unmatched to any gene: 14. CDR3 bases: TGTGCCAGCAGCACTACACCGTGGGACAGGAATGCGAACACCGGGGAGCTGTTTTTT. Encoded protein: CASSTTPWDRNANTGELFF.

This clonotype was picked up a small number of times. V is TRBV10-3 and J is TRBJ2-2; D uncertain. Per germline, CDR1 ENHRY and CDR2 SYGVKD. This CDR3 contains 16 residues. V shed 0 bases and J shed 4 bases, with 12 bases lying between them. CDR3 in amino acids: CAISESQPEITGELFF. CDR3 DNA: TGTGCCATCAGTGAGTCGCAACCGGAGATCACCGGGGAGCTGTTTTTT.

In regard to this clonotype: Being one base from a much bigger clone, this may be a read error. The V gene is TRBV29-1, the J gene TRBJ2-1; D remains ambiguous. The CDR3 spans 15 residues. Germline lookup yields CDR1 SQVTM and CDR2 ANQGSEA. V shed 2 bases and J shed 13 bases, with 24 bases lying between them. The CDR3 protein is CSVESPIGYQETQFF. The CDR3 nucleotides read TGCAGCGTTGAAAGCCCCATCGGGTACCAAGAGACCCAGTTCTTC.

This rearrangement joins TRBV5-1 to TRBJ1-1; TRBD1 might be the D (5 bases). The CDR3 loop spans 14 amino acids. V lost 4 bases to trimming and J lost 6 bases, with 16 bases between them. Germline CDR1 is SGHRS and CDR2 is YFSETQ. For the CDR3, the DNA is TGCGCCAGCAGCCCCTGGACAAGGGGCGCTGAAGCTTTCTTT. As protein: CASSPWTRGAEAFF.

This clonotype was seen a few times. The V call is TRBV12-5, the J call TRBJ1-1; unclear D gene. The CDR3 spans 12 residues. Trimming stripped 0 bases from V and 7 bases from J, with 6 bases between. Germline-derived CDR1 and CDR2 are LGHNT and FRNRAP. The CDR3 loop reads CASGLVPGEAFF. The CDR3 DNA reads TGTGCTAGTGGTTTGGTACCGGGTGAAGCTTTCTTT.

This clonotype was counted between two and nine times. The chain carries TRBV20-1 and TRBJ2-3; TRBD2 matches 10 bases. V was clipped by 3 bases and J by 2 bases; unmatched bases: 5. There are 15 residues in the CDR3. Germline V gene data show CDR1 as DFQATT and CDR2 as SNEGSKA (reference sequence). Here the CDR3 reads CSASPTSGVTDTQYF. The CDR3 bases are TGCAGTGCTAGCCCTACTAGCGGGGTCACAGATACGCAGTATTTT.

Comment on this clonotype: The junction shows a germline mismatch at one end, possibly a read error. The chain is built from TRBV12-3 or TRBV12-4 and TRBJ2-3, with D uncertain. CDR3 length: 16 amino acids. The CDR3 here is CASSFETPVGADAQYF. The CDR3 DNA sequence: TGTGCCAGCAGTTTTGAGACCCCGGTCGGAGCAGATGCGCAGTATTTT.

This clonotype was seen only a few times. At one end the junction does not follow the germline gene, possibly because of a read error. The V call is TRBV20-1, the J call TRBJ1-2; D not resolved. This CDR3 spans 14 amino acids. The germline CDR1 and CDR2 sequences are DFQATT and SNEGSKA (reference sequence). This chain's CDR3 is CGAPRPTSYYGYTF. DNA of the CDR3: TGCGGTGCTCCCCGACCGACGTCGTACTATGGCTACACCTTC.

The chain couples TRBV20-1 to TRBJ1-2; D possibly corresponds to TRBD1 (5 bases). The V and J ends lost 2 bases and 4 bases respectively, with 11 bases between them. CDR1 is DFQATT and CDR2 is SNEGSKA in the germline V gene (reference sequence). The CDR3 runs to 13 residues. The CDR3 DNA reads TGCAGTGCTAGAACTGACAGTTTCTATGGCTACACCTTC. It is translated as CSARTDSFYGYTF.

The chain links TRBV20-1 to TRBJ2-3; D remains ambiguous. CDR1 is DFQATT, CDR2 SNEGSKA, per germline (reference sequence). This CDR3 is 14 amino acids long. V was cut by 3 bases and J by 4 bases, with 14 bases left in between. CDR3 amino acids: CSARNVQRPDTQYF. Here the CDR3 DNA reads TGCAGTGCTAGGAACGTACAGAGACCAGATACGCAGTATTTT.

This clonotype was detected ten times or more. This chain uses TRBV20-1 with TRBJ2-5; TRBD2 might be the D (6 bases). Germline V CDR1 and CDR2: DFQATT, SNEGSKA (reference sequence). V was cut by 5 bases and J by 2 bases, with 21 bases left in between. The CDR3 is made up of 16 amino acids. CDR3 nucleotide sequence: TGCAGTGCTCGCAGACTAGTGCCTAGCGAGCAAGAGACCCAGTACTTC. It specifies CSARRLVPSEQETQYF.

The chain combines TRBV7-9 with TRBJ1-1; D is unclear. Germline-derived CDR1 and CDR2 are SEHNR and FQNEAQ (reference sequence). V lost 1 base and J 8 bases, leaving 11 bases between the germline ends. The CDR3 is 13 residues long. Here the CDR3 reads CASSLVTQGEAFF. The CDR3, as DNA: TGTGCCAGCAGCTTAGTTACCCAAGGGGAAGCTTTCTTT.

In DNA form, the CDR3 reads TGTGCCAGCAGCCGGGGACAGGGGTACAATCAGCCCCAGCATTTT. Translating gives CASSRGQGYNQPQHF. The chain joins TRBV9 to TRBJ1-5; 10 bases line up with TRBD1. Germline-derived CDR1 and CDR2 are SGDLS and YYNGEE. V trimming: 4 bases; J trimming: 3 bases; junction bases outside the gene matches: 4. CDR3 length: 15 residues.

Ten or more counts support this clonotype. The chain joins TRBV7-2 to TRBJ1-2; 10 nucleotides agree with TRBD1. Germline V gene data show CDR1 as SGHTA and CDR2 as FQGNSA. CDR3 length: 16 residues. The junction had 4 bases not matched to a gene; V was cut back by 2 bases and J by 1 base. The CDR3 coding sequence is TGTGCCAGCAGCTTAAGGGACAGGGGAATTAACTATGGCTACACCTTC. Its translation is CASSLRDRGINYGYTF.

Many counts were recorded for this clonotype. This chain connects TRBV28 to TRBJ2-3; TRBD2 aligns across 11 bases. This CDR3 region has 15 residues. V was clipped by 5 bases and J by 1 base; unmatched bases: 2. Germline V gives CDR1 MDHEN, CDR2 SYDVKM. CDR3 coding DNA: TGTGCCAGCAGTATACTAGCGGGGGGCACAGATACGCAGTATTTT. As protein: CASSILAGGTDTQYF. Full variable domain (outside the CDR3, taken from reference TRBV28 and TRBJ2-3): DVKVTQSSRYLVKRTGEKVFLECVQDMDHENMFWYRQDPGLGLRLIYFSYDVKMKEKGDIPEGYSVSREKKERFSLILESASTNQTSMYLCASSILAGGTDTQYFGPGTRLTVL.

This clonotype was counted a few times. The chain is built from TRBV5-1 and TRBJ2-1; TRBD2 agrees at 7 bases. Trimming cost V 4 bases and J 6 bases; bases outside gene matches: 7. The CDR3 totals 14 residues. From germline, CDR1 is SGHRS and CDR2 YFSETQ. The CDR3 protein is CASSPTGGSNEQFF. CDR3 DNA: TGCGCCAGCAGCCCAACGGGGGGAAGCAATGAGCAGTTCTTC.

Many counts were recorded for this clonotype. CDR3 region: CASSTGLAETYEQYF. DNA for the CDR3: TGCGCCAGCAGCACCGGACTAGCGGAGACCTACGAGCAGTACTTC. The genes are TRBV5-1 and TRBJ2-7; 10 bases line up with TRBD2. V was pared by 4 bases and J by 2 bases, with 6 bases of the junction left unmatched. This CDR3 comprises 15 residues. Germline lookup yields CDR1 SGHRS and CDR2 YFSETQ. The full variable domain, rest sourced from reference TRBV5-1 and TRBJ2-7, is KAGVTQTPRYLIKTRGQQVTLSCSPISGHRSVSWYQQTPGQGLQFLFEYFSETQRNKGNFPGRFSGRQFSNSRSEMNVSTLELGDSALYLCASSTGLAETYEQYFGPGTRLTVT.

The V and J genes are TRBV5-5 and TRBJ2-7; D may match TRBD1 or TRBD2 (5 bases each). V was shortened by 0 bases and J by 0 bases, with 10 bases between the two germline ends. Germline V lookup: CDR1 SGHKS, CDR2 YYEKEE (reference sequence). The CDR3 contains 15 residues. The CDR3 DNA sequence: TGTGCCAGCAGCTTGGTTTCGGGGCCCTCCTACGAGCAGTACTTC. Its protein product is CASSLVSGPSYEQYF.

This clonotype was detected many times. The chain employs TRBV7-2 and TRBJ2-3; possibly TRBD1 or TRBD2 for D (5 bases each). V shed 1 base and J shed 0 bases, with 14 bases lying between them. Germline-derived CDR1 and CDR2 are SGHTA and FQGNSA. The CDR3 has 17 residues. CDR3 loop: CASSLVSWGKSTDTQYF. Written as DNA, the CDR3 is TGTGCCAGCAGCTTAGTTTCGTGGGGGAAAAGCACAGATACGCAGTATTTT. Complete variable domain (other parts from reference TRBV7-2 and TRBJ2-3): GAGVSQSPSNKVTEKGKDVELRCDPISGHTALYWYRQSLGQGLEFLIYFQGNSAPDKSGLPSDRFSAERTGGSVSTLTIQRTQQEDSAVYLCASSLVSWGKSTDTQYFGPGTRLTVL.

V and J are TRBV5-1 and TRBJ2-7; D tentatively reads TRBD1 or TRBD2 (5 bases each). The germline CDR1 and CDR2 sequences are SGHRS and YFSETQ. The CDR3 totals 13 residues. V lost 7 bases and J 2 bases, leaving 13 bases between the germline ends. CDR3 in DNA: TGCGCCAGCGCGCCGGGGACCCCCTACGAGCAGTACTTC. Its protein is CASAPGTPYEQYF.

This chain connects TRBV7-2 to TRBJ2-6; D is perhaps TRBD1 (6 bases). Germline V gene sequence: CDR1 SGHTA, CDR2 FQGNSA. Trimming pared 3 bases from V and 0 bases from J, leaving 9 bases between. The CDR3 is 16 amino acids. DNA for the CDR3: TGTGCCAGCAGCTTTAAAGGGGGCTCTGGGGCCAACGTCCTGACTTTC. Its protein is CASSFKGGSGANVLTF.

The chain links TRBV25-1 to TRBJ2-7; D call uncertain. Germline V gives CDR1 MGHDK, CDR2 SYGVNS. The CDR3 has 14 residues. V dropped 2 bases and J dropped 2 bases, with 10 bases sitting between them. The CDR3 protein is CASSEVGPTYEQYF. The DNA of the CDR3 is TGTGCCAGCAGTGAAGTTGGGCCTACCTACGAGCAGTACTTC.

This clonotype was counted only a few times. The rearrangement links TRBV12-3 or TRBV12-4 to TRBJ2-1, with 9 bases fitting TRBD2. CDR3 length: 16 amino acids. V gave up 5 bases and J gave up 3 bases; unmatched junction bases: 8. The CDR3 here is CASSPLSSGNYNEQFF. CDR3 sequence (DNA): TGTGCCAGCAGTCCCCTCTCTAGCGGGAACTACAATGAGCAGTTCTTC.

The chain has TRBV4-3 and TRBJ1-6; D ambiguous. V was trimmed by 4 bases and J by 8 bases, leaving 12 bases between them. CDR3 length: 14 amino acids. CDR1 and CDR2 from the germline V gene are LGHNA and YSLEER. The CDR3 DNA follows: TGCGCCAGCAGCCTCGGGCCCGTTTATTCACCCCTCCACTTT. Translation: CASSLGPVYSPLHF.

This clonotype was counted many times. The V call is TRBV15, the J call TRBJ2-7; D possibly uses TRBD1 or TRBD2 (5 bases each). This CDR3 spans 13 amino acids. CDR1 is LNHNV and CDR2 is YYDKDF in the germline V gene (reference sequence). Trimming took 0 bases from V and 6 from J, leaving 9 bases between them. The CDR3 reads CATSRDPGSEQYF. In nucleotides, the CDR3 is TGTGCCACCAGCAGAGATCCAGGGAGCGAGCAGTACTTC.

The CDR3 loop reads CASSYPGSSYGYTF. The CDR3 DNA reads as TGTGCCAGCAGTTATCCCGGCAGCAGCTATGGCTACACCTTC. The rearrangement links TRBV6-2 or TRBV6-3 to TRBJ1-2; D unclear. With 3 bases removed from V and 4 bases from J, the gap between germline ends came to 12 bases. The CDR3 is 14 residues long. The germline CDR1 and CDR2 sequences are MNHEY and SVGEGT.

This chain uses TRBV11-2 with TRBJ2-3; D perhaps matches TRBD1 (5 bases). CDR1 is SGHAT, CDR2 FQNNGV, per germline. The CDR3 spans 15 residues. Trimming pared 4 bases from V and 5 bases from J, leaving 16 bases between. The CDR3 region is CASSSSGLGLDTQYF. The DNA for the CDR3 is TGTGCCAGCAGCTCCTCAGGCCTGGGGCTAGATACGCAGTATTTT.

The CDR3 nucleotides read TGCAGTGCTAGTGCTAGCGGGGTGGCCACAGATACGCAGTATTTT. This gives the protein CSASASGVATDTQYF. The rearrangement uses TRBV20-1 and TRBJ2-3; 9 nucleotides match TRBD2. Germline CDR1 DFQATT, CDR2 SNEGSKA (reference sequence). The CDR3 totals 15 residues. J lost 2 bases, V lost 3 bases, and 6 bases had no gene match.

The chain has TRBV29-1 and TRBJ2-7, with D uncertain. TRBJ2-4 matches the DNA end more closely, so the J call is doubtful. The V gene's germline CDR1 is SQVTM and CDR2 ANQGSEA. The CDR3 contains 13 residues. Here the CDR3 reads CSVRGRAKNIQYF. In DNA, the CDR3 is TGCAGCGTTCGTGGACGGGCCAAAAACATTCAGTACTTC.